The next 10 T cell receptor beta chains were all read from a single sample in a study of lymphopenia after photon versus proton radiotherapy. The table came from immunoSEQ multiplex PCR; TCRdb's copy has only in-frame clones and leaves some out. In the table there are about 20,000 clones, 70% to 90% of which are singletons. Here the sequenced sample was peripheral blood, taken from a patient treated with photon-based radiotherapy. These receptors came from a woman aged 50 to 65 with pancreatic cancer.

The chain carries TRBV19 and TRBJ1-5; D is perhaps TRBD1 (5 bases). The germline V gene encodes CDR1 LNHDA and CDR2 SQIVND (reference sequence). Trimming removed 1 base at V and 2 bases at J, with 6 bases between. CDR3 length equals 14 residues. This CDR3 is CASSIAGRNQPQHF. The CDR3 bases are TGTGCCAGTAGTATAGCGGGACGCAATCAGCCCCAGCATTTT.

The DNA for the CDR3 is TGTGCCAGCAGCCGGACGGGGAACGGCGAGCAGTACTTC. Residues: CASSRTGNGEQYF. The chain combines TRBV7-2 with TRBJ2-7; tentative D call: TRBD2 (5 bases). Trimming shortened V by 5 bases and J by 6 bases, and 14 bases separated the two germline ends. The CDR3 consists of 13 residues. Germline lookup yields CDR1 SGHTA and CDR2 FQGNSA.

V usage is TRBV7-6 and J usage is TRBJ2-2, with D perhaps matching TRBD1 or TRBD2 (5 bases each). This CDR3 comprises 15 residues. Germline CDR1 reads SGHVS; CDR2 reads FNYEAQ. Deletions cut 1 base from V and 6 bases from J, with 12 bases between. Here the CDR3 DNA reads TGTGCCAGCAGCTTAGGCTCATTGGGGGCCGGGGAGCTGTTTTTT. Its protein is CASSLGSLGAGELFF. The full variable domain, its missing parts supplied by reference TRBV7-6 and TRBJ2-2, is GAGVSQSPRYKVTKRGQDVALRCDPISGHVSLYWYRQALGQGPEFLTYFNYEAQQDKSGLPNDRFSAERPEGSISTLTIQRTEQRDSAMYRCASSLGSLGAGELFFGEGSRLTVL.

The V call is TRBV5-6, the J call TRBJ2-7; D is ambiguous. The CDR3 has 12 amino acids. Trimming took 0 bases from V and 7 from J, leaving 8 bases between them. Germline V gives CDR1 SGHDT, CDR2 YYEEEE. Here the CDR3 reads CASSLGMGEQYF. For the CDR3, the DNA is TGTGCCAGCAGCTTGGGTATGGGGGAGCAGTACTTC. Full variable domain (missing parts from reference TRBV5-6 and TRBJ2-7): DAGVTQSPTHLIKTRGQQVTLRCSPKSGHDTVSWYQQALGQGPQFIFQYYEEEERQRGNFPDRFSGHQFPNYSSELNVNALLLGDSALYLCASSLGMGEQYFGPGTRLTVT.

The chain couples TRBV14 to TRBJ2-7; D may be TRBD1 (6 bases). The CDR3 is 15 residues long. Germline CDR1 SGHDN, CDR2 FVKESK. The ends were cut back, 0 bases at V and 5 bases at J, with 14 bases in the middle. CDR3 amino acids: CASSQDSNRVNEQYF. The CDR3 region has the DNA TGTGCCAGCAGCCAAGATAGCAACAGGGTGAACGAGCAGTACTTC.

The chain links TRBV2 to TRBJ2-1; D is ambiguous. CDR3 size: 15 residues. The V gene's germline CDR1 is SNHLY and CDR2 FYNNEI. V was trimmed by 1 base and J by 0 bases, leaving 7 bases between them. CDR3 residues: CASSEEGYSYNEQFF. In DNA form, the CDR3 reads TGTGCCAGCAGTGAAGAGGGTTACTCCTACAATGAGCAGTTCTTC.

The gene calls are TRBV4-3 and TRBJ2-3, with TRBD1 matching 8 bases. Looked up from germline, CDR1 is LGHNA and CDR2 is YSLEER. The CDR3 loop spans 14 amino acids. The V and J ends lost 1 base and 3 bases, in that order; junction bases with no gene match: 0. CDR3 sequence (DNA): TGCGCCAGCAGCCAAGGGACAGGGACAGATACGCAGTATTTT. Its protein is CASSQGTGTDTQYF.

This chain links TRBV6-5 with TRBJ2-1, with TRBD2 matching over 11 bases. The CDR3 loop spans 15 amino acids. CDR1 is MNHEY and CDR2 is SVGAGI in the germline V gene. J gave up 4 bases and V 6 bases, and 5 bases lay outside the gene matches. The CDR3 here is CASRSTSGVYNEQFF. As DNA, the CDR3 is TGTGCCAGCAGGTCGACTAGCGGGGTATACAATGAGCAGTTCTTC.

J is TRBJ2-3 and V is TRBV7-9, with D hard to call. Germline lookup yields CDR1 SEHNR and CDR2 FQNEAQ (reference sequence). Between the trimmed V and J ends, which lost 2 bases and 0 bases, there was a span of 12 bases. This CDR3 is 16 amino acids long. CDR3 sequence reads: CASSLSPSSSTDTQYF. The CDR3 region has the DNA TGTGCCAGCAGCTTAAGCCCCAGCAGTAGCACAGATACGCAGTATTTT.

The V and J genes are TRBV4-2 and TRBJ1-1; TRBD1 matches 8 bases. Germline lookup yields CDR1 LGHNA and CDR2 YNFKEQ. CDR3 length: 20 amino acids. V lost 1 base to trimming and J lost 0 bases; unmatched junction nucleotides: 16. The CDR3 reads CASSQGVRGPYPRLNTEAFF. The CDR3 nucleotides are TGTGCCAGCAGCCAAGGTGTCAGGGGGCCCTATCCCCGATTGAACACTGAAGCTTTCTTT.